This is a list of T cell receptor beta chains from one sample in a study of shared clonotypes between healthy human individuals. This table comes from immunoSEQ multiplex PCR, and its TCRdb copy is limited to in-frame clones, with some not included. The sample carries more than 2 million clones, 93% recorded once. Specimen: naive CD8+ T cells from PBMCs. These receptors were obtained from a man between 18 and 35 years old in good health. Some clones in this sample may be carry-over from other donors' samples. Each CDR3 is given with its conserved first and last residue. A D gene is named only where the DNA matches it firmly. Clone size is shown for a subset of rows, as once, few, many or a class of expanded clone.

cdr3_nt: TGTGCCAGCAGCCCCGCTCTCGGAATACCTAATGAAAAACTGTTTTTT
cdr3_aa: CASSPALGIPNEKLFF
j_call: TRBJ1-4
clone_size: NA
v_call: TRBV7-9
d_call: NA

cdr3_nt: TGTGCCGGCCCCGGGACTAGCGCCTACGAGCAGTACTTC
cdr3_aa: CAGPGTSAYEQYF
j_call: TRBJ2-7
clone_size: NA
v_call: TRBV28
d_call: TRBD2

cdr3_nt: TGTGCCAGCAGCCAGGGCCGAGATTGGTCAGCTTTCTTT
cdr3_aa: CASSQGRDWSAFF
j_call: TRBJ1-1
clone_size: NA
v_call: TRBV4-2
d_call: NA

cdr3_nt: TGTGCCAGCAGCTTAGCAAGGGACAGGGGGGCCAACGTCCTGACTTTC
cdr3_aa: CASSLARDRGANVLTF
j_call: TRBJ2-6
clone_size: NA
v_call: TRBV11-2
d_call: TRBD1

cdr3_nt: TGTGCCATCAGTGACAGGGGGGATACGCAGTATTTT
cdr3_aa: CAISDRGDTQYF
j_call: TRBJ2-3
clone_size: NA
v_call: TRBV10-3
d_call: TRBD1

cdr3_nt: TGCGCCAGCAGCCCAACACTAGCGGGAGTTTCAGATACGCAGTATTTT
cdr3_aa: CASSPTLAGVSDTQYF
j_call: TRBJ2-3
clone_size: NA
v_call: TRBV5-1
d_call: TRBD2

cdr3_nt: TGTGCCAGCAGTCCATATGGGTACACTGAAGCTTTCTTT
cdr3_aa: CASSPYGYTEAFF
j_call: TRBJ1-1
clone_size: NA
v_call: TRBV28
d_call: NA

cdr3_nt: TGTGCCAGCAGCGCTCGACAGGGCCGCCAAGAGACCCAGTACTTC
cdr3_aa: CASSARQGRQETQYF
j_call: TRBJ2-5
clone_size: NA
v_call: TRBV9
d_call: TRBD1

cdr3_nt: TGTGCCAGCAGTGAAAGGGGGAGCAGGGGATATCAAGAGACCCAGTACTTC
cdr3_aa: CASSERGSRGYQETQYF
j_call: TRBJ2-5
clone_size: NA
v_call: TRBV9
d_call: NA

cdr3_nt: TGTGCCAGCAGGGGCGTCATGGGCGTCTATGGCTACACCTTC
cdr3_aa: CASRGVMGVYGYTF
j_call: TRBJ1-2
clone_size: NA
v_call: TRBV5-6
d_call: NA

cdr3_nt: TGCAGCGTTGGGCAGTTGAACACTGAAGCTTTCTTT
cdr3_aa: CSVGQLNTEAFF
j_call: TRBJ1-1
clone_size: NA
v_call: TRBV29-1
d_call: NA

cdr3_nt: TGTGCCAGCAGCTTGTTGGGACAGGGGGATGATGGCTACACCTTC
cdr3_aa: CASSLLGQGDDGYTF
j_call: TRBJ1-2
clone_size: NA
v_call: TRBV7-9
d_call: TRBD1

cdr3_nt: TGTGCCAGCAGCCGCAGACAGGGGCCAGGAGAGACCCAGTACTTC
cdr3_aa: CASSRRQGPGETQYF
j_call: TRBJ2-5
clone_size: NA
v_call: TRBV7-9
d_call: TRBD1

cdr3_nt: TGTGCCAGCAGCCAGCCGGAGGGGCCCAGCTCTGGAAACACCATATATTTT
cdr3_aa: CASSQPEGPSSGNTIYF
j_call: TRBJ1-3
clone_size: NA
v_call: TRBV4-2
d_call: NA

cdr3_nt: TGTGCCAGCTCCGGGACAGTATACAATGAGCAGTTCTTC
cdr3_aa: CASSGTVYNEQFF
j_call: TRBJ2-1
clone_size: NA
v_call: TRBV19
d_call: TRBD1

cdr3_nt: TGTGCCAGCAGTCAGCGGGAGGTCGTCTCCGAGCAGTACTTC
cdr3_aa: CASSQREVVSEQYF
j_call: TRBJ2-7
clone_size: NA
v_call: TRBV28
d_call: TRBD2

cdr3_nt: TGTGCCAGCAGCTCCCGCCCCACGGGGGAGACCCAGTACTTC
cdr3_aa: CASSSRPTGETQYF
j_call: TRBJ2-5
clone_size: NA
v_call: TRBV7-9
d_call: NA

cdr3_nt: TGCGCCAGCAGCGTTGGGACTAGCGGGAGGGGAGAGCAGTACTTC
cdr3_aa: CASSVGTSGRGEQYF
j_call: TRBJ2-7
clone_size: NA
v_call: TRBV5-1
d_call: TRBD2

cdr3_nt: TGTGCCAGCAGTCCCAGTTTGCATTACGAGCAGTACTTC
cdr3_aa: CASSPSLHYEQYF
j_call: TRBJ2-7
clone_size: NA
v_call: TRBV27
d_call: NA

cdr3_nt: TGTGCCAGCAGTCCTGGGACAGGGGAGATCACCGGGGAGCTGTTTTTT
cdr3_aa: CASSPGTGEITGELFF
j_call: TRBJ2-2
clone_size: NA
v_call: TRBV27
d_call: TRBD1

cdr3_nt: TGTGCCTGGAGTGGCATGAACACTGAAGCTTTCTTT
cdr3_aa: CAWSGMNTEAFF
j_call: TRBJ1-1
clone_size: NA
v_call: TRBV30
d_call: NA

cdr3_nt: TGTGCCAGCAGTCCTTTCAGGGGGAGCAGTGAAAAACTGTTTTTT
cdr3_aa: CASSPFRGSSEKLFF
j_call: TRBJ1-4
clone_size: NA
v_call: TRBV27
d_call: TRBD1

cdr3_nt: TGTGCCAGCAGTTACTACACGCTGCACTATGGCTACACCTTC
cdr3_aa: CASSYYTLHYGYTF
j_call: TRBJ1-2
clone_size: once
v_call: TRBV6-5
d_call: NA

cdr3_nt: TGTGCCAGCAGCTTAGGCCAGGGTTCCCAGTATTTT
cdr3_aa: CASSLGQGSQYF
j_call: TRBJ2-3
clone_size: NA
v_call: TRBV11-2
d_call: NA

cdr3_nt: TGTGCCAGCAGTCGGACAAGAGGGGCTATCACAGATACGCAGTATTTT
cdr3_aa: CASSRTRGAITDTQYF
j_call: TRBJ2-3
clone_size: NA
v_call: TRBV27
d_call: NA

cdr3_nt: TGCGCCAGCAGCTTCGGACTAGGGGTGAGAGATGAGCAGTTCTTC
cdr3_aa: CASSFGLGVRDEQFF
j_call: TRBJ2-1
clone_size: NA
v_call: TRBV5-1
d_call: TRBD2

cdr3_nt: TGTCCTTGGGGTCAGTCGCGAGGGGCTGAAGCTTTCTTT
cdr3_aa: CPWGQSRGAEAFF
j_call: TRBJ1-1
clone_size: NA
v_call: TRBV5-3
d_call: NA

cdr3_nt: TGCGCCAGCAGCCAAGTAGATCAGGGGCTGCGCTACGAGCAGTACTTC
cdr3_aa: CASSQVDQGLRYEQYF
j_call: TRBJ2-7
clone_size: NA
v_call: TRBV4-1
d_call: NA

cdr3_nt: TGCGCCAGCAGCCACAGGGTCAATGAGCAGTTCTTC
cdr3_aa: CASSHRVNEQFF
j_call: TRBJ2-1
clone_size: once
v_call: TRBV5-1
d_call: NA

cdr3_nt: TGTGCCATCGGGACAGCCACCTACAATGAGCAGTTCTTC
cdr3_aa: CAIGTATYNEQFF
j_call: TRBJ2-1
clone_size: once
v_call: TRBV10-3
d_call: TRBD1

cdr3_nt: TGTGCCAGCAGTTCCGGGCTAGGCGGCTACGAGCAGTACTTC
cdr3_aa: CASSSGLGGYEQYF
j_call: TRBJ2-7
clone_size: NA
v_call: TRBV28
d_call: NA

cdr3_nt: TGTGCCAGCAGCACAGGGACTAGCGGATTCAATGAGCAGTTCTTC
cdr3_aa: CASSTGTSGFNEQFF
j_call: TRBJ2-1
clone_size: NA
v_call: TRBV7-9
d_call: TRBD2

cdr3_nt: TGTGCCAGTAGGGAGACAGGGGGAGGCACTGAAGCTTTCTTT
cdr3_aa: CASRETGGGTEAFF
j_call: TRBJ1-1
clone_size: NA
v_call: TRBV19
d_call: TRBD1

cdr3_nt: TGTGCCACCCTGGACAGGGGTTCCTACGAGCAGTACTTC
cdr3_aa: CATLDRGSYEQYF
j_call: TRBJ2-7
clone_size: NA
v_call: TRBV6-1
d_call: TRBD1

cdr3_nt: TGTGCCAGCTTTTTAGGGACTGAAGCTTTCTTT
cdr3_aa: CASFLGTEAFF
j_call: TRBJ1-1
clone_size: once
v_call: TRBV6-5
d_call: NA

cdr3_nt: TGTGCCAGCAGCCCCGGGACGGAGGCCTCCTACGAGCAGTACTTC
cdr3_aa: CASSPGTEASYEQYF
j_call: TRBJ2-7
clone_size: NA
v_call: TRBV5-4
d_call: NA

cdr3_nt: TGTGCCAGCAGCTTTGGGGGGGACATTCAGTACTTC
cdr3_aa: CASSFGGDIQYF
j_call: TRBJ2-4
clone_size: NA
v_call: TRBV7-9
d_call: TRBD2

cdr3_nt: TGTGCCAGCAGCTACGTAGCGGGAGAGGGAGAGACCCAGTACTTC
cdr3_aa: CASSYVAGEGETQYF
j_call: TRBJ2-5
clone_size: NA
v_call: TRBV7-7
d_call: TRBD2

cdr3_nt: TGTGCCAGCAGTTCACTAGCGGGAGGGTCGAGGGAGCAGTACTTC
cdr3_aa: CASSSLAGGSREQYF
j_call: TRBJ2-7
clone_size: NA
v_call: TRBV27
d_call: TRBD2

cdr3_nt: TGTGCCAGCAGCTTAAAGCGGGAGGACCCCGCCTTCTCCTACGAGCAGTACTTC
cdr3_aa: CASSLKREDPAFSYEQYF
j_call: TRBJ2-7
clone_size: NA
v_call: TRBV7-9
d_call: TRBD2

cdr3_nt: TGTGCCAGCAGCTTAAGGGACCCGGGACAGGAGAACACTGAAGCTTTCTTT
cdr3_aa: CASSLRDPGQENTEAFF
j_call: TRBJ1-1
clone_size: NA
v_call: TRBV7-9
d_call: TRBD1

cdr3_nt: TGTGCCAGCAGCAAGTTACAGGGGGGGATATACAATGAGCAGTTCTTC
cdr3_aa: CASSKLQGGIYNEQFF
j_call: TRBJ2-1
clone_size: NA
v_call: TRBV7-9
d_call: NA

cdr3_nt: TGTGCCAGCAGCCCGGGACTAGCGGGACAGGGAGAGACCCAGTACTTC
cdr3_aa: CASSPGLAGQGETQYF
j_call: TRBJ2-5
clone_size: NA
v_call: TRBV11-1
d_call: TRBD2

cdr3_nt: TGTGCCAGCAGTGAAGCGCTTCATTCCGACGGAGACGGCGGGAGGGCCTACGAGCAGTACTTC
cdr3_aa: CASSEALHSDGDGGRAYEQYF
j_call: TRBJ2-7
clone_size: NA
v_call: TRBV2
d_call: TRBD2

cdr3_nt: TGTGCCAGCAGTGCAACTAGCGGGAGGGCCGTCGAGAATGAGCAGTTCTTC
cdr3_aa: CASSATSGRAVENEQFF
j_call: TRBJ2-1
clone_size: NA
v_call: TRBV27
d_call: TRBD2

cdr3_nt: TGCGCCAGCAGCTTCCCCGTAGAGACAGGGGAGGTGACCCAGTACTTC
cdr3_aa: CASSFPVETGEVTQYF
j_call: TRBJ2-5
clone_size: NA
v_call: TRBV5-1
d_call: TRBD1

cdr3_nt: TGCAGCGGTACAGGGGGGGAAGAAAAACTGTTTTTT
cdr3_aa: CSGTGGEEKLFF
j_call: TRBJ1-4
clone_size: NA
v_call: TRBV29-1
d_call: TRBD1

cdr3_nt: TGTGCCAGCAGCGTAGTTCCAGCGGGGCTCACAGATACGCAGTATTTT
cdr3_aa: CASSVVPAGLTDTQYF
j_call: TRBJ2-3
clone_size: once
v_call: TRBV9
d_call: TRBD2

cdr3_nt: TGTGCCAGCAGCTTGGATGGGACAGGAGCCTATGGCTACACCTTC
cdr3_aa: CASSLDGTGAYGYTF
j_call: TRBJ1-2
clone_size: NA
v_call: TRBV5-8
d_call: TRBD1

cdr3_nt: TGTGCCAGCAGCCTTACAGGGGTGACCAGCGAGCAGTACTTC
cdr3_aa: CASSLTGVTSEQYF
j_call: TRBJ2-7
clone_size: NA
v_call: TRBV11-1
d_call: TRBD1

cdr3_nt: TGTGCTAGTGGTTTGCTCATGGACAGTAGACAAGAGACCCAGTACTTC
cdr3_aa: CASGLLMDSRQETQYF
j_call: TRBJ2-5
clone_size: NA
v_call: TRBV12-5
d_call: NA

cdr3_nt: TGTGCCAGCAGTTTATGGGCCGGTACAAGCTCCTACAATGAGCAGTTCTTC
cdr3_aa: CASSLWAGTSSYNEQFF
j_call: TRBJ2-1
clone_size: NA
v_call: TRBV27
d_call: NA

cdr3_nt: TGTGCCAGCAGCTTGGGGACTAGCGGGAGTACAGATACGCAGTATTTT
cdr3_aa: CASSLGTSGSTDTQYF
j_call: TRBJ2-3
clone_size: NA
v_call: TRBV5-4
d_call: TRBD2

cdr3_nt: TGTGCCAGCAGCTTAACTCCTTCAGCAGGGAAGAACTATGGCTACACCTTC
cdr3_aa: CASSLTPSAGKNYGYTF
j_call: TRBJ1-2
clone_size: once
v_call: TRBV7-8
d_call: NA

cdr3_nt: TGTGCTAGTGGTCTGACAGGGGGAGGCGAGCAGTACTTC
cdr3_aa: CASGLTGGGEQYF
j_call: TRBJ2-7
clone_size: NA
v_call: TRBV12-5
d_call: TRBD1

cdr3_nt: TGTGCCAGCAGCAAAAGGGGAACTAGCGGGTCCCCAGAGACCCAGTACTTC
cdr3_aa: CASSKRGTSGSPETQYF
j_call: TRBJ2-5
clone_size: NA
v_call: TRBV21-1
d_call: NA

cdr3_nt: TGTGCCAGCAGCGTGGAGGGGGCTTTTCGCTATGGCTACACCTTC
cdr3_aa: CASSVEGAFRYGYTF
j_call: TRBJ1-2
clone_size: NA
v_call: TRBV9
d_call: TRBD1